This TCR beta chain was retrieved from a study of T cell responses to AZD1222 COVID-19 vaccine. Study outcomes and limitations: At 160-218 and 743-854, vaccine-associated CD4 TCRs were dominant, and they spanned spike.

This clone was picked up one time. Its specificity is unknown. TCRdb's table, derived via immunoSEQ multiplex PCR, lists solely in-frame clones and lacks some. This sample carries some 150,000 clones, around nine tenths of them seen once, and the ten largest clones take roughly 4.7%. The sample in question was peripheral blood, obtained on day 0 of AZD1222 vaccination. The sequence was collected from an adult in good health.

CDR3: CASSQLERDTQYF. As DNA, the CDR3 is TGTGCCAGCAGCCAATTGGAGCGGGATACGCAGTATTTT. The J gene is TRBJ2-3, the V gene TRBV7-9; D may be TRBD2 (5 bases). The CDR3 totals 13 residues. Germline V CDR1 and CDR2: SEHNR, FQNEAQ (reference sequence). V dropped 5 bases and J dropped 6 bases, with 12 bases sitting between them.